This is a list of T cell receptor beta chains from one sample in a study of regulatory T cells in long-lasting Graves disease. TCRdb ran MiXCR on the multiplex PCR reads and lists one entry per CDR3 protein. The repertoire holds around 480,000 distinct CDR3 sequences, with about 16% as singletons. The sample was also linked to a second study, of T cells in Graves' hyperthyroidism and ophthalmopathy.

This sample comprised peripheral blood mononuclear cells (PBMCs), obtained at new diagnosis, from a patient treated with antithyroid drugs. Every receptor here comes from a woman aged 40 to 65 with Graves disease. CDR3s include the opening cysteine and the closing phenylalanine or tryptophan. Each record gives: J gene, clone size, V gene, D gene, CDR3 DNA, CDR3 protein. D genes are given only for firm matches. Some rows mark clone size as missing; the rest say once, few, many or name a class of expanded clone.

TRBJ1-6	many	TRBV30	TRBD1	TGTGCCTGGAAACAGGGGCATTCACCCCTCCACTTT	CAWKQGHSPLHF
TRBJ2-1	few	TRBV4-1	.	TGCGCCAGCAGCCCGAGTATCTACAATGAGCAGTTCTTC	CASSPSIYNEQFF
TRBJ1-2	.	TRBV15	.	TGTGCCACCAGCAGAGCCGAGGCTCGGGACTATGGCTACACCTTC	CATSRAEARDYGYTF
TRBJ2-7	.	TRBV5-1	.	TGCGCCAGCAGCGGGACGGGGTTCGAGCAGTACTTC	CASSGTGFEQYF
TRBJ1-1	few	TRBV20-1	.	TGCAGTGCTAGAACCCCCCCTCCTTTTAACACTGAAGCTTTCTTT	CSARTPPPFNTEAFF
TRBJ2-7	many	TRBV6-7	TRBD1	TGTGCCAGCAGCGATAGACAGGGGGTTACTCTAGGGGTCTTC	CASSDRQGVTLGVF
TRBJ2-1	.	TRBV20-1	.	TGCAGTGCTAGAAGTATCAGGCTGGCCAATGAGCAGTTCTTC	CSARSIRLANEQFF
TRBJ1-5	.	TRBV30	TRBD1	TGTGCCTGGAGTGGGGCCAGACAGGGGAGGTATCAGCCCCAGCATTTT	CAWSGARQGRYQPQHF
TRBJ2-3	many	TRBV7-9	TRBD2	TGTGCCAGCAGCTTAGCGCGCCTAGCGGGACGCACAGATACGCAGTATTTT	CASSLARLAGRTDTQYF
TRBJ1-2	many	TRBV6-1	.	TGTGCCAGCAGCCCCCTGGACTTCAACTATGGCTACACCTTC	CASSPLDFNYGYTF
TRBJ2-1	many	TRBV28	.	TGTGCCAGCAGTCGGATCATTTCAGGACCGGAGGCGAATGAGCAGTTCTTC	CASSRIISGPEANEQFF
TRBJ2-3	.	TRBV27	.	TGTGCCAGCAGTATCTCCAGGGCAGATACGCAGTATTTT	CASSISRADTQYF
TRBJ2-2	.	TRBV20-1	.	TGCAGTGCTAGCTCTGGTCCGGCATTTAACACCGGGGAGCTGTTTTTT	CSASSGPAFNTGELFF
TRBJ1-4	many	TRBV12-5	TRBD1	TGTGCTAGTGGTTTCTCCCTCGACAGGGGCGCTGAAAAACTGTTTTTT	CASGFSLDRGAEKLFF
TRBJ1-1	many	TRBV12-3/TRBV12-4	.	TGTGCCAGCAGTTACTTGAACACTGAAGCTTTCTTT	CASSYLNTEAFF
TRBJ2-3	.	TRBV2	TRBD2	TGTGCCAGCGGGACTAGCGATACGCAGTATTTT	CASGTSDTQYF
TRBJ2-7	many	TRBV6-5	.	TGTGCCAGCAGTTACTCGATTAGCGACACTCGGGAGCAGTACTTC	CASSYSISDTREQYF
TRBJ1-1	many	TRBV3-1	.	TGTGCCAGCAGCCAAGGGACCACTAGGGCTTTCTTT	CASSQGTTRAFF
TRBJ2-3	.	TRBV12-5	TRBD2	TGTGCTAGTGGTCCGGGCCTCGGACTAGCGGGGGGGCCAGATACGCAGTATTTT	CASGPGLGLAGGPDTQYF
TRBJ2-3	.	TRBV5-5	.	TGTGCCAGCAGCTTTAGTGCGGGGTGGGAGTATTTT	CASSFSAGWEYF
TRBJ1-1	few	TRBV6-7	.	TGTGCCAGCGAACCAACTGCAGAGAAGACCGGGCCAAACACTGAAGCTTTCTTT	CASEPTAEKTGPNTEAFF
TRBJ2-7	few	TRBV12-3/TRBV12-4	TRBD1	TGTGCCAGCAGCAAAACTAGGTCCGGGACAGGGGGCGACGAGCAGTACTTC	CASSKTRSGTGGDEQYF
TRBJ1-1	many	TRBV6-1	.	TGTGCCAGCAGTGAGGGGCTACTAATCGGCACTGAAGCTTTCTTT	CASSEGLLIGTEAFF
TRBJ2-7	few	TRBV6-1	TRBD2	TGTGCCAGCACTCCCCGGGGGGGGGTCGCCTCAGGGTACGAGCAGTACTTC	CASTPRGGVASGYEQYF
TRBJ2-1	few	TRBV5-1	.	TGCGCCAGCAAGTCGGGGAACTCCTACAATGAGCAGTTCTTC	CASKSGNSYNEQFF
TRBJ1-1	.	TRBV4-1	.	TGCGCCAGCAGCCAAGAAGCGCAGGTCCCCACTGAAGCTTTCTTT	CASSQEAQVPTEAFF
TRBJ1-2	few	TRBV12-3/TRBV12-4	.	TGTGCCAGCAGTACTAGGGTGGCTAACTATGGCTACACCTTC	CASSTRVANYGYTF
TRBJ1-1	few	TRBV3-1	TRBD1	TGTGCCAGCAGCCGTGGACAGGACACTGAAGCTTTCTTT	CASSRGQDTEAFF